This passage covers 32 T cell receptor beta chains from one sample sequenced in a study of shared clonotypes between healthy human individuals. TCRdb's table, derived via immunoSEQ multiplex PCR, lists solely in-frame clones and lacks some. The profile shows about 510,000 clones, 60% to 85% of them singletons. Sample: PBMCs. The receptors derive from a woman aged 40 to 50 in good health. Some clones in this sample may be carry-over from other donors' samples.

Concerning this clone: Other DNA sequences in the same sample also yield this CDR3. V usage is TRBV28 and J usage is TRBJ2-1; 13 positions agree with TRBD2. J was trimmed by 6 bases and V by 3 bases; bases with no gene match: 2. The germline CDR1 and CDR2 sequences are MDHEN and SYDVKM. The CDR3 runs to 15 residues. CDR3 sequence reads: CASSFWTSGSNEQFF. The CDR3 nucleotides read TGTGCCAGCAGTTTTTGGACTAGCGGGAGCAATGAGCAGTTCTTC.

This chain uses TRBV21-1 with TRBJ2-3. TRBV21-1 is termed a pseudogene. The CDR3 is 13 residues long. Here the CDR3 reads CASSKSPPDTQYF. CDR3 nucleotides: TGTGCCAGCAGCAAATCCCCCCCAGATACGCAGTATTTT.

The chain has TRBV6-6 and TRBJ2-1; 8 positions match TRBD2. V lost 6 bases and J lost 3; bases outside the gene matches: 7. The CDR3 is 15 residues long. The germline V gene has CDR1 MNHNY and CDR2 SVGAGI (reference sequence). The CDR3 DNA follows: TGTGCCAGCAGCTTCACTAGCGGAGACTACAATGAGCAGTTCTTC. Amino acid sequence: CASSFTSGDYNEQFF.

The chain has TRBV30 and TRBJ2-7; 11 nucleotides agree with TRBD2. Germline V gives CDR1 GTSNPN, CDR2 SVGIG (reference sequence). The V and J ends lost 0 bases and 4 bases, in that order; junction bases with no gene match: 5. This CDR3 is built from 15 residues. The CDR3 region has the DNA TGTGCCTGGAGTGTACTAGCGGGAGAGGGGTACGAGCAGTACTTC. It specifies CAWSVLAGEGYEQYF. The full variable domain, its missing parts supplied by reference TRBV30 and TRBJ2-7, is SQTIHQWPATLVQPVGSPLSLECTVEGTSNPNLYWYRQAAGRGLQLLFYSVGIGQISSEVPQNLSASRPQDRQFILSSKKLLLSDSGFYLCAWSVLAGEGYEQYFGPGTRLTVT.

This clone was observed a handful of times. V is TRBV5-6 and J is TRBJ2-5, with 11 positions matching TRBD2. This CDR3 has 15 amino acids. With 1 base clipped from V and 4 bases from J, the junction kept 3 bases outside the gene matches. Germline V gene lookup returns CDR1 SGHDT and CDR2 YYEEEE. DNA for the CDR3: TGTGCCAGCAGCTTGACTAGCGGGAGTAGAGAGACCCAGTACTTC. Translating gives CASSLTSGSRETQYF.

The chain uses TRBV5-4 and TRBJ2-2; D is unclear. Germline V lookup: CDR1 SGHNT, CDR2 YYREEE (reference sequence). The CDR3 runs 15 residues. V was clipped by 3 bases and J by 0 bases, with 9 bases between them. The CDR3 DNA reads TGTGCCAGCAGCTACAGAAAAGCGAACACCGGGGAGCTGTTTTTT. Translation gives CASSYRKANTGELFF. The variable domain in full, with the rest retrieved from reference TRBV5-4 and TRBJ2-2, is ETGVTQSPTHLIKTRGQQVTLRCSSQSGHNTVSWYQQALGQGPQFIFQYYREEENGRGNFPPRFSGLQFPNYSSELNVNALELDDSALYLCASSYRKANTGELFFGEGSRLTVL.

The chain joins TRBV10-2 to TRBJ2-5, with TRBD2 identical over 11 bases. V lost 7 bases to trimming and J lost 5 bases; unmatched junction nucleotides: 12. The V gene's germline CDR1 is WSHSY and CDR2 SAAADI. The CDR3 is made up of 16 amino acids. CDR3 nucleotides: TGCGCCAGCACCACGGGACTAGCGGTTCCACGGGAGACCCAGTACTTC. Translation: CASTTGLAVPRETQYF.

This clone was recorded once. The V and J genes are TRBV7-3 and TRBJ2-2, with D possibly being TRBD2 (5 bases). The CDR3 consists of 13 residues. The V gene's germline CDR1 is SGHTA and CDR2 FQGTGA. Trimming pared 3 bases from V and 5 bases from J, leaving 7 bases between. CDR3 sequence reads: CASSLDLTGELFF. The CDR3, as DNA: TGTGCCAGCAGCTTGGACTTGACCGGGGAGCTGTTTTTT. Supplemented by reference TRBV7-3 and TRBJ2-2, the full variable domain reads GAGVSQTPSNKVTEKGKYVELRCDPISGHTALYWYRQSLGQGPEFLIYFQGTGAADDSGLPNDRFFAVRPEGSVSTLKIQRTERGDSAVYLCASSLDLTGELFFGEGSRLTVL.

A single count supports this clone. The chain carries TRBV18 and TRBJ2-6; D is perhaps TRBD1 or TRBD2 (6 bases each). Trimming took 2 bases from V and 0 from J, leaving 14 bases between them. The CDR3 runs to 18 residues. Per the germline V gene, CDR1 is KGHSH and CDR2 is LQKENI. The CDR3 sequence is CASSPLGGAYSGANVLTF. DNA of the CDR3: TGTGCCAGCTCACCATTGGGGGGCGCTTACTCTGGGGCCAACGTCCTGACTTTC.

This clone occurred a few times. The V call is TRBV29-1, the J call TRBJ1-1; D remains unclear. Germline CDR1 reads SQVTM; CDR2 reads ANQGSEA. This CDR3 spans 11 amino acids. V lost 5 bases, J lost 0 bases, and 4 bases lay in between. The CDR3 coding sequence is TGCAGCGTTAGGTTGAACACTGAAGCTTTCTTT. This sequence encodes CSVRLNTEAFF.

V is TRBV29-1 and J is TRBJ2-1, with D unclear. The CDR3 sequence is 13 residues long. The V gene's germline CDR1 is SQVTM and CDR2 ANQGSEA. Trimming pared 4 bases from V and 6 bases from J, leaving 13 bases between. DNA of the CDR3: TGCAGCGTTGGAATAGGGTTCGTCAATGAGCAGTTCTTC. It is translated as CSVGIGFVNEQFF.

The J gene is TRBJ2-7, the V gene TRBV27; TRBD1 might be the D (5 bases). The CDR3 is made up of 12 amino acids. V was clipped by 8 bases and J by 3 bases, with 11 bases between them. The germline gives CDR1 MNHEY, CDR2 SMNVEV (reference sequence). The CDR3 DNA is TGTGCCAGCCAGGGCTCCTACTACGAGCAGTACTTC. This encodes CASQGSYYEQYF.

This chain joins TRBV5-1 and TRBJ2-1; tentatively, D is TRBD2 (6 bases). The V end lost 5 bases, the J end lost 6 bases, and 12 bases lay between the germline ends. CDR1 SGHRS and CDR2 YFSETQ come from the germline V gene. The CDR3 sequence is 13 residues long. The CDR3 DNA follows: TGCGCCAGCAGGCGGGGACCTCTCAATGAGCAGTTCTTC. Translated: CASRRGPLNEQFF.

This clone is a singleton in its sample. The chain joins TRBV5-1 to TRBJ2-7, with TRBD1 identical over 8 bases. The germline CDR1 and CDR2 sequences are SGHRS and YFSETQ. Trimming took 0 bases from V and 5 from J; bases not matched to a gene: 4. This CDR3 has 14 amino acids. This CDR3 reads CASSLARGLDEQYF. CDR3 DNA sequence: TGCGCCAGCAGCTTGGCCAGGGGGCTGGACGAGCAGTACTTC.

This clone came up many times. V usage is TRBV28 and J usage is TRBJ1-2; 9 bases are a match to TRBD1. Germline V gives CDR1 MDHEN, CDR2 SYDVKM. CDR3 length: 15 residues. Unmatched junction bases numbered 15, after V lost 6 bases and J lost 10 bases. In DNA form, the CDR3 reads TGTGCCAGCAGCGCCGGGACAGGGAGATTATTTCACTACACCTTC. It yields the protein CASSAGTGRLFHYTF.

The DNA of the CDR3 is TGTGCCAGCAGTTTATTGGTCAGGGGAGGGTATGGCTACACCTTC. Amino acids: CASSLLVRGGYGYTF. The V gene is TRBV28, the J gene TRBJ1-2, with TRBD1 as a possible D gene (6 bases). Germline values: CDR1 MDHEN, CDR2 SYDVKM. Trimming removed 1 base at V and 5 bases at J, with 14 bases between. The CDR3 is 15 residues long.

The CDR3 region has the DNA TGCGCCAGCAGTGAGTCGAGAGGCCTCTTCGACAGTCCCTCTGGAAACACCATATATTTT. It codes for CASSESRGLFDSPSGNTIYF. V usage is TRBV10-2 and J usage is TRBJ1-3; weak D call: TRBD1 (5 bases). The V and J ends lost 0 bases and 0 bases respectively, with 21 bases between them. This CDR3 has 20 residues. The germline CDR1 and CDR2 sequences are WSHSY and SAAADI.

The gene calls are TRBV5-1 and TRBJ2-1; 10 positions agree with TRBD2. V was clipped by 2 bases and J by 7 bases; unmatched bases: 9. The germline gives CDR1 SGHRS, CDR2 YFSETQ. The length of the CDR3 is 16 residues. Here the CDR3 reads CASSFFPSGSENEQFF. In nucleotides, the CDR3 is TGCGCCAGCAGCTTCTTTCCTAGCGGGAGCGAAAATGAGCAGTTCTTC.

The chain is built from TRBV28 and TRBJ2-7, with a weak D call TRBD2 (9 bases). The CDR3 runs to 15 residues. V lost 7 bases to trimming and J lost 2 bases, with 18 bases between them. CDR1 and CDR2 (germline): MDHEN, SYDVKM. For the CDR3, the DNA is TGTGCCAGCACCCAGGGGGCTAGCGGGGCCTACGAGCAGTACTTC. Encoded protein: CASTQGASGAYEQYF.

This chain uses TRBV11-3 with TRBJ2-1; 10 nucleotides match TRBD2. CDR1 is SGHNT and CDR2 is YENEEA in the germline V gene. With 5 bases clipped from V and 4 bases from J, the junction kept 5 bases outside the gene matches. The CDR3 totals 15 residues. CDR3 amino acids: CASSPSGSLYNEQFF. CDR3 bases: TGTGCCAGCAGCCCTAGCGGGAGTTTATACAATGAGCAGTTCTTC.

This chain uses TRBV13 with TRBJ2-1; 7 bases map to TRBD2. The CDR3 runs 13 residues. Germline CDR1 is PRHDT and CDR2 is FYEKMQ (reference sequence). V lost 1 base to trimming and J lost 6 bases; unmatched junction nucleotides: 0. The CDR3 here is CASSLVAGNEQFF. As DNA, the CDR3 is TGTGCCAGCAGCTTAGTAGCGGGCAATGAGCAGTTCTTC.

This clone was observed a single time. The rearrangement links TRBV6-5 to TRBJ1-1; possible D gene TRBD1, 5 bases. V lost 0 bases and J lost 3, with 8 bases in between. Per germline, CDR1 MNHEY and CDR2 SVGAGI. The CDR3 spans 14 residues. CDR3 DNA: TGTGCCAGCAGTTACTCTTTCAGGGACACTGAAGCTTTCTTT. Its translation is CASSYSFRDTEAFF.

The V call is TRBV4-3, the J call TRBJ2-7; 7 positions agree with TRBD1. J was trimmed by 2 bases and V by 1 base; bases with no gene match: 5. The CDR3 is made up of 15 amino acids. Germline values: CDR1 LGHNA, CDR2 YSLEER. CDR3 sequence: CASSQGRQGTYEQYF. Here the CDR3 DNA reads TGCGCCAGCAGCCAAGGACGACAGGGAACCTACGAGCAGTACTTC.

This chain's CDR3 is CASTWAGGTSGANVLTF. The CDR3 DNA is TGTGCCAGTACGTGGGCAGGGGGCACCTCTGGGGCCAACGTCCTGACTTTC. The V call is TRBV19, the J call TRBJ2-6, with TRBD1 matching over 8 bases. Germline V gene data show CDR1 as LNHDA and CDR2 as SQIVND (reference sequence). J lost 0 bases, V lost 7 bases, and 8 bases had no gene match. The CDR3 covers 17 residues.

In the case of this clone: Germline is not matched at one junction end, which may reflect a read error. The chain recombines TRBV7-7 with TRBJ2-1; TRBD2 matches at 12 bases. The CDR3 has 13 amino acids. Per the germline V gene, CDR1 is SSHAT and CDR2 is FNYEAQ (reference sequence). This chain's CDR3 is CASSRGTSGEQFF. The CDR3 DNA reads as TGTGCTAGCAGCAGGGGGACTAGCGGGGAGCAGTTCTTC. Full variable domain (rest looked up from reference TRBV7-7 and TRBJ2-1): GAGVSQSPRYKVTKRGQDVTLRCDPISSHATLYWYQQALGQGPEFLTYFNYEAQPDKSGLPSDRFSAERPEGSISTLTIQRTEQRDSAMYRCASSRGTSGEQFFGPGTRLTVL.

The chain joins TRBV19 to TRBJ1-2; 11 bases line up with TRBD1. Per the germline V gene, CDR1 is LNHDA and CDR2 is SQIVND (reference sequence). J lost 3 bases, V lost 6 bases, and 6 bases had no gene match. CDR3 size: 15 residues. The CDR3 reads CASSADRGRHYGYTF. Written as DNA, the CDR3 is TGTGCCAGTAGCGCGGACAGGGGGCGCCACTATGGCTACACCTTC.

CDR3 DNA sequence: TGCGCCAGCAGCCAAGTTTTCGGCAGTAACTCTGGAAACACCATATATTTT. Encoded protein: CASSQVFGSNSGNTIYF. V and J are TRBV4-1 and TRBJ1-3; no clear D. CDR1 and CDR2 (germline): MGHRA, YSYEKL. Trimming took off 1 base at V and 0 bases at J, with 13 bases between the two ends. The CDR3 sequence is 17 residues long.

There are many counts of this clone. The genes are TRBV2 and TRBJ1-2, with 8 bases matching TRBD1. V lost 1 base and J lost 4; bases outside the gene matches: 2. The CDR3 is made up of 14 amino acids. The germline CDR1 and CDR2 sequences are SNHLY and FYNNEI. CDR3 sequence (DNA): TGTGCCAGCAGTGAAGACAGGGGGGCCTATGGCTACACCTTC. Residues: CASSEDRGAYGYTF.

This chain uses TRBV19 with TRBJ1-1; 9 bases map to TRBD1. With V trimmed by 10 bases and J by 4 bases, 16 bases remained unmatched. CDR3 length equals 16 residues. Germline V gene data show CDR1 as LNHDA and CDR2 as SQIVND (reference sequence). CDR3: CATEPQGALSSTEAFF. CDR3 in DNA: TGTGCCACCGAGCCACAGGGGGCATTATCGTCCACTGAAGCTTTCTTT.

V is TRBV5-1 and J is TRBJ2-1; 11 positions agree with TRBD1. V was pared by 5 bases and J by 6 bases, with 7 bases of the junction left unmatched. Germline CDR1 SGHRS, CDR2 YFSETQ. CDR3 size: 15 residues. CDR3: CASRKGQGASNEQFF. The CDR3 bases are TGCGCCAGCAGGAAAGGACAGGGGGCGTCCAATGAGCAGTTCTTC.

The chain is built from TRBV11-3 and TRBJ2-1, with 7 bases that match TRBD2. Trimming took 6 bases from V and 9 from J; bases not matched to a gene: 8. This CDR3 contains 13 residues. Germline-derived CDR1 and CDR2 are SGHNT and YENEEA. CDR3 in amino acids: CASSTGRRSEQFF. The CDR3 bases are TGTGCCAGCAGTACCGGGAGGAGGTCTGAGCAGTTCTTC.

V gene TRBV9 combines with J gene TRBJ2-1, with 13 bases aligning to TRBD2. Germline CDR1 and CDR2: SGDLS and YYNGEE. Trimming took 3 bases from V and 8 from J; bases not matched to a gene: 17. The CDR3 sequence is 19 residues long. This CDR3 is CASSGTVDFGLAGDDEQFF. The DNA for the CDR3 is TGTGCCAGCAGCGGAACCGTAGATTTTGGACTAGCGGGAGACGATGAGCAGTTCTTC.